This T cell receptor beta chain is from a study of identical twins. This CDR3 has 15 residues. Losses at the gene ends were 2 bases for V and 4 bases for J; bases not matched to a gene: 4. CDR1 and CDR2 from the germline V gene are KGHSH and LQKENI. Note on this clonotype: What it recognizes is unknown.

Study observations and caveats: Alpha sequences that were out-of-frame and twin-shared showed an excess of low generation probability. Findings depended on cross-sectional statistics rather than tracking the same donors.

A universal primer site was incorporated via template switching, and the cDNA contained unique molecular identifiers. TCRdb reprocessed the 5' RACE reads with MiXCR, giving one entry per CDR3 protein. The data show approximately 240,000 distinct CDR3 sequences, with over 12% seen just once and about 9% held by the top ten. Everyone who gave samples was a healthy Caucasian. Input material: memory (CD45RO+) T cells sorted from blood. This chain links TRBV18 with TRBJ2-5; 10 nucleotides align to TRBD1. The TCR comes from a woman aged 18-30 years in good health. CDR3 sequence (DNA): TGTGCCAGCTCACCAGTAAGACAGGGGGCAGAGACCCAGTACTTC. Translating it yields CASSPVRQGAETQYF.